The 12 T cell receptor beta chains reported below all come from one sample, sequenced in a study of CD8 T cells in ankylosing spondylitis. General study points: Characteristic of ankylosing spondylitis blood, it appeared, was a TCR beta motif comprising roughly eight highly homologous variants.

TCRdb ran MiXCR on the 5' RACE reads and lists one entry per CDR3 protein. Altogether 400,000 to 450,000 distinct CDR3 sequences are present, about a sixth being singletons, with the ten largest covering approximately 1%. What these receptors recognize is not known. Sequenced input: blood, either unsorted or a sorted T cell fraction (not recorded which). These TCRs come from a male donor with ankylosing spondylitis.

This clonotype turned up a few times. The chain recombines TRBV20-1 with TRBJ1-2; TRBD1 agrees at 7 bases. Germline V gene lookup returns CDR1 DFQATT and CDR2 SNEGSKA (reference sequence). Trimming removed 7 bases from V and 5 bases from J; junction bases left unmatched: 10. This CDR3 spans 13 amino acids. The CDR3 nucleotides are TGCAGTGACAGCAGGGGGTTGGGATATGGCTACACCTTC. It codes for CSDSRGLGYGYTF.

In this sample, this clonotype turned up many times. The chain links TRBV20-1 to TRBJ2-7; D tentatively reads TRBD1 or TRBD2 (5 bases each). Trimming removed 6 bases from V and 1 base from J, with 19 bases in between. Per the germline V gene, CDR1 is DFQATT and CDR2 is SNEGSKA (reference sequence). The CDR3 loop spans 15 amino acids. CDR3 in amino acids: CSASDPRDPSYEQYF. In DNA form, the CDR3 reads TGCAGTGCCAGCGACCCCAGGGACCCATCCTACGAGCAGTACTTC.

This clonotype was detected ten times or more. The chain links TRBV12-3 or TRBV12-4 to TRBJ2-2; possible D gene TRBD1, 6 bases. V shed 11 bases and J shed 0 bases, with 19 bases lying between them. The CDR3 sequence is 16 residues long. CDR3 sequence: CAGRGGDAANTGELFF. The CDR3 DNA reads as TGTGCCGGGCGAGGGGGAGACGCCGCGAACACCGGGGAGCTGTTTTTT.

This clonotype was found a few times. The genes are TRBV6-4 and TRBJ2-1, with a possible D match to TRBD2 (5 bases). This CDR3 is built from 14 residues. V lost 5 bases, J lost 3 bases, and 11 bases lay in between. Germline values: CDR1 MRHNA, CDR2 SNTAGT. CDR3 sequence reads: CASSPDGNYNEQFF. Here the CDR3 DNA reads TGTGCCAGCAGTCCCGACGGGAACTACAATGAGCAGTTCTTC.

This clonotype was seen only a few times. This chain connects TRBV20-1 to TRBJ2-7, with 7 nucleotides matching TRBD2. This CDR3 region has 17 residues. Losses at the gene ends were 1 base for V and 6 bases for J; bases not matched to a gene: 18. Germline-derived CDR1 and CDR2 are DFQATT and SNEGSKA (reference sequence). As DNA, the CDR3 is TGCAGTGCTAGAGGGGGGGGAGGGACTCAGGCAAGTTCCGAGCAGTACTTC. Amino acid sequence: CSARGGGGTQASSEQYF.

The CDR3 DNA follows: TGTGCCAGCAGCTTAGGTGGCATAAACTATGGCTACACCTTC. Amino acid sequence: CASSLGGINYGYTF. This sequence joins TRBV7-9 and TRBJ1-2; D is undetermined. V dropped 1 base and J dropped 2 bases, with 8 bases sitting between them. The germline V gene has CDR1 SEHNR and CDR2 FQNEAQ (reference sequence). This CDR3 region has 14 residues. Full variable domain (outside the CDR3, taken from reference TRBV7-9 and TRBJ1-2): DTGVSQNPRHKITKRGQNVTFRCDPISEHNRLYWYRQTLGQGPEFLTYFQNEAQLEKSRLLSDRFSAERPKGSFSTLEIQRTEQGDSAMYLCASSLGGINYGYTFGSGTRLTVV.

V gene TRBV29-1 combines with J gene TRBJ2-3, with 10 nucleotides matching TRBD2. The junction had 5 bases not matched to a gene; V was cut back by 0 bases and J by 2 bases. The CDR3 length is 16 residues. Germline loops: CDR1 SQVTM, CDR2 ANQGSEA. The CDR3 nucleotides are TGCAGCGTTGAAGATCTAGCGGGGGCCGACACAGATACGCAGTATTTT. Translating it yields CSVEDLAGADTDTQYF.

This clonotype was detected a few times. The J gene is TRBJ2-2, the V gene TRBV5-8; D possibly corresponds to TRBD2 (6 bases). Germline V lookup: CDR1 SGHTS, CDR2 YDEGEE. The CDR3 length is 15 residues. V was shortened by 3 bases and J by 2 bases, with 11 bases between the two germline ends. The CDR3, as DNA: TGTGCCAGCAGCTACGGGACTTATAACACCGGGGAGCTGTTTTTT. Translating it yields CASSYGTYNTGELFF.

The CDR3 region is CASSFGLTNQPQHF. DNA of the CDR3: TGTGCCAGCAGTTTCGGACTGACCAATCAGCCCCAGCATTTT. The chain has TRBV12-3 or TRBV12-4 and TRBJ1-5; no clear D. This CDR3 comprises 14 residues. V shed 3 bases and J shed 3 bases, with 9 bases lying between them.

This clonotype was seen a handful of times. The chain employs TRBV29-1 and TRBJ2-4; a weak D match, TRBD2 (6 bases). The CDR3 extends over 15 amino acids. Per the germline V gene, CDR1 is SQVTM and CDR2 is ANQGSEA. The V end lost 4 bases, the J end lost 5 bases, and 18 bases lay between the germline ends. CDR3 loop: CSVGVWGEVENIQYF. CDR3 DNA sequence: TGCAGCGTTGGGGTTTGGGGGGAGGTGGAAAACATTCAGTACTTC.

The J gene is TRBJ1-6, the V gene TRBV12-3 or TRBV12-4; D not resolved. The CDR3 covers 14 residues. V gave up 3 bases and J gave up 9 bases, with 12 bases separating them. The CDR3 bases are TGTGCCAGCAGTTTGGCCCGAGGGATTTCACCCCTCCACTTT. Translation: CASSLARGISPLHF.

This clonotype was counted a few times. The rearrangement joins TRBV28 to TRBJ2-7; no reliable D call. The V end was cut by 2 bases, the J end by 7 bases, with 6 bases between. The CDR3 runs to 11 residues. Per the germline V gene, CDR1 is MDHEN and CDR2 is SYDVKM. The CDR3 nucleotides read TGTGCCAGCAGTTTAAGGTTAGAGCAGTACTTC. It codes for CASSLRLEQYF.